Sequencing of this T cell receptor (beta chain) was carried out in a study of cytomegalovirus exposure and HLA in healthy donors. At the level of the study: From about 200 million T cells, an earlier analysis saw approximately 120 million unique TCR beta sequences. Study-level points and caveats: Across all donors, roughly uniform sequencing depth was an assumption of the presence/absence analyses. Segments of the TCR beta V type were, in most cases, productive about 90% or about 30% of the time in an earlier analysis.

Notes on this clone: What it binds is not known.

PCR employed 60 Vbeta and 13 Jbeta primers. Generated by immunoSEQ multiplex PCR, the TCRdb table keeps only in-frame clones and is missing some. The sample lists some 150,000 clones, 75% to 80% occurring once. The TCR sequence derives from a man aged 18 to 29 in good health and CMV-seronegative. The material sequenced was PBMCs.

The CDR3 protein is CASSSTWGPGNTIYF. For the CDR3, the DNA is TGTGCCAGCAGCTCTACCTGGGGCCCCGGAAACACCATATATTTT. J is TRBJ1-3 and V is TRBV7-6; D possibly corresponds to TRBD1 (5 bases). This CDR3 comprises 15 residues. The V gene lost 4 bases and the J gene lost 4 bases, with 14 bases spanning the gap. CDR1 is SGHVS and CDR2 is FNYEAQ in the germline V gene.